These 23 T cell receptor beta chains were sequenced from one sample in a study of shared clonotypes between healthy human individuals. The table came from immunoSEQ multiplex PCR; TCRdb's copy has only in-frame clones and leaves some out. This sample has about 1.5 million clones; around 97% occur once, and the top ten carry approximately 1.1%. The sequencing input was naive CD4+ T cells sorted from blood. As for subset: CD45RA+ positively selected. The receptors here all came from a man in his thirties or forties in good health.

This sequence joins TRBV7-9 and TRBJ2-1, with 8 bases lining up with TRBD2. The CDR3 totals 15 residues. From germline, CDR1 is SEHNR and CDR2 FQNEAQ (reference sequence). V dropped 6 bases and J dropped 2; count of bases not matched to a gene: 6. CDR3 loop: CASRSSGFTYNEQFF. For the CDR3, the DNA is TGTGCCAGCAGGTCTAGCGGGTTTACCTACAATGAGCAGTTCTTC.

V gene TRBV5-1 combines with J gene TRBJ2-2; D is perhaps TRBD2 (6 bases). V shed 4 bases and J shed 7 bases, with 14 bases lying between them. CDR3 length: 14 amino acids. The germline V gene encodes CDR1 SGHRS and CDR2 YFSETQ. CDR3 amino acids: CASSDPPAGGELFF. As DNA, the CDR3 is TGCGCCAGCAGCGATCCTCCAGCGGGCGGGGAGCTGTTTTTT.

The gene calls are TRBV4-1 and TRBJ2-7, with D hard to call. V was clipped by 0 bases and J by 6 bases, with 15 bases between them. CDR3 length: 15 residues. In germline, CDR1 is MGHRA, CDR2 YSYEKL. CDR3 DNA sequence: TGCGCCAGCAGCCAAGACAGGCTCTCGTCCGGCGAGCAGTACTTC. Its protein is CASSQDRLSSGEQYF.

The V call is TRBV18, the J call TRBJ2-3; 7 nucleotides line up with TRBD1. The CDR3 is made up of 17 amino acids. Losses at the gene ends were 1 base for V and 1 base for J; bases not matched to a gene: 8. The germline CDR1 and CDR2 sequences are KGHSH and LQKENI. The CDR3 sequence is CASSPQGALGGTDTQYF. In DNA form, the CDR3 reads TGTGCCAGCTCACCACAGGGGGCCCTCGGGGGCACAGATACGCAGTATTTT.

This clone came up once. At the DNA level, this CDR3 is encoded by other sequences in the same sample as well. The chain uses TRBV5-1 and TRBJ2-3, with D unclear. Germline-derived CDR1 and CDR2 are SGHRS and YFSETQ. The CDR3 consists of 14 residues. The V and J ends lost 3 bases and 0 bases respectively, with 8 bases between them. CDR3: CASSSDRSTDTQYF. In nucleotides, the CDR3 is TGCGCCAGCAGCTCCGACCGTAGCACAGATACGCAGTATTTT.

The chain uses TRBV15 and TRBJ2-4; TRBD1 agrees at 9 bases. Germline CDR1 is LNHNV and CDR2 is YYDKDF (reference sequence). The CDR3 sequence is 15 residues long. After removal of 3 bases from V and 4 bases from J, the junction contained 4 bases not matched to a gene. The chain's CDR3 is CATSSLDRGKNIQYF. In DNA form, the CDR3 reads TGTGCCACCAGCAGCCTGGACAGGGGTAAAAACATTCAGTACTTC.

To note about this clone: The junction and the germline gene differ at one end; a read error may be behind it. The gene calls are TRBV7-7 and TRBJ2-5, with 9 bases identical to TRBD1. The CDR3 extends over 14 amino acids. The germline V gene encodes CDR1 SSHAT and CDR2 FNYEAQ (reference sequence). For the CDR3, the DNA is TGTGCTAGCAGCACGGGGACAGGGCAAGAGACCCAGTACTTC. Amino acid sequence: CASSTGTGQETQYF.

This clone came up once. CDR3 DNA: TGCGCCAGCAGTAACCGGCGGGGGTACGAGCAGTACTTC. It yields the protein CASSNRRGYEQYF. V and J are TRBV10-1 and TRBJ2-7; TRBD2 matches 7 bases. V trimming: 5 bases; J trimming: 4 bases; junction bases outside the gene matches: 5. The CDR3 covers 13 residues. The germline V gene has CDR1 WNHNN and CDR2 SYGVQD (reference sequence).

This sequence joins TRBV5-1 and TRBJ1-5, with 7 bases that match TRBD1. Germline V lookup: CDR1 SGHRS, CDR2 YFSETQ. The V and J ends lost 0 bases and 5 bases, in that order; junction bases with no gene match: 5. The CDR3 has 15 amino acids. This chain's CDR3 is CASSLGQGDYQPQHF. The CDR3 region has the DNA TGCGCCAGCAGCTTGGGGCAGGGGGACTATCAGCCCCAGCATTTT. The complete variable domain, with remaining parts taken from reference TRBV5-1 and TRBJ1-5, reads KAGVTQTPRYLIKTRGQQVTLSCSPISGHRSVSWYQQTPGQGLQFLFEYFSETQRNKGNFPGRFSGRQFSNSRSEMNVSTLELGDSALYLCASSLGQGDYQPQHFGDGTRLSIL.

The CDR3 spells CASSSGRGGDQETQYF. In DNA, the CDR3 is TGTGCCAGCAGCTCTGGGAGAGGCGGGGACCAAGAGACCCAGTACTTC. The rearrangement uses TRBV7-2 and TRBJ2-5; possible D gene TRBD2, 6 bases. This CDR3 spans 16 amino acids. Looked up from germline, CDR1 is SGHTA and CDR2 is FQGNSA. V dropped 4 bases and J dropped 0 bases, with 15 bases sitting between them.

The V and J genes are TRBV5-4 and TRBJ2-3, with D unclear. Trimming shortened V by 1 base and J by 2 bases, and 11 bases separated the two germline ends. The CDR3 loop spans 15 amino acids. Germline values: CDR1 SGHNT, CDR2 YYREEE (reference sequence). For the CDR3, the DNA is TGTGCCAGCAGCTTGCCCGGGCCATACACAGATACGCAGTATTTT. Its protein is CASSLPGPYTDTQYF.

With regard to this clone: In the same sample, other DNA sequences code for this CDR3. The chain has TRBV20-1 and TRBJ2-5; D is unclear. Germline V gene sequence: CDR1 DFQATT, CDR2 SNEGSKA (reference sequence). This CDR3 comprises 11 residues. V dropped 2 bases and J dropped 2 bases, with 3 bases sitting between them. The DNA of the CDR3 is TGCAGTGCTAGAAGTCAAGAGACCCAGTACTTC. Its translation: CSARSQETQYF.

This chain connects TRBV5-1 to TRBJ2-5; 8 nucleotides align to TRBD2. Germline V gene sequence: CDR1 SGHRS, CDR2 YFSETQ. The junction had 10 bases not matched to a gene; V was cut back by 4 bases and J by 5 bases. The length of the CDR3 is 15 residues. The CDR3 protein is CASSDLFVAGETQYF. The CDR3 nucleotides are TGCGCCAGCAGCGACCTCTTTGTAGCGGGGGAGACCCAGTACTTC.

CDR3 loop: CASSLRGRVLDEQYF. CDR3 in DNA: TGTGCCAGCAGTTTGAGGGGGCGAGTTCTGGACGAGCAGTACTTC. The chain employs TRBV28 and TRBJ2-7, with 7 nucleotides matching TRBD1. The germline V gene has CDR1 MDHEN and CDR2 SYDVKM. This CDR3 is 15 amino acids long. Trimming at V came to 3 bases and at J to 5 bases, leaving 10 bases not matched to a gene.

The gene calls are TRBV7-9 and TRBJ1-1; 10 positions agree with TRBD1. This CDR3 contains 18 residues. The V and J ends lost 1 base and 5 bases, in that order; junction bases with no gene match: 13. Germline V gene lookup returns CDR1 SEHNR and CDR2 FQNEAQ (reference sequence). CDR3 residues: CASSLVPGQGKVLTEAFF. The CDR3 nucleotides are TGTGCCAGCAGCTTAGTTCCGGGACAGGGGAAAGTGTTGACTGAAGCTTTCTTT.

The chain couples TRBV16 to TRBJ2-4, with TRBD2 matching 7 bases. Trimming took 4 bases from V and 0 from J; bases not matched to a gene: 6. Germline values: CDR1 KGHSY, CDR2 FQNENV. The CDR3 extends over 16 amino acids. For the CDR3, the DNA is TGTGCCAGCAGCCCCCGGACTAGTCCAGCCAAAAACATTCAGTACTTC. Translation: CASSPRTSPAKNIQYF.

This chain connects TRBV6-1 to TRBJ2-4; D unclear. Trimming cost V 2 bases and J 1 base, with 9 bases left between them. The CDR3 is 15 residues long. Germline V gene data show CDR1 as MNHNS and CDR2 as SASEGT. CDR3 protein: CASSERRAAKNIQYF. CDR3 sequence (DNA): TGTGCCAGCAGTGAACGTAGGGCGGCCAAAAACATTCAGTACTTC.

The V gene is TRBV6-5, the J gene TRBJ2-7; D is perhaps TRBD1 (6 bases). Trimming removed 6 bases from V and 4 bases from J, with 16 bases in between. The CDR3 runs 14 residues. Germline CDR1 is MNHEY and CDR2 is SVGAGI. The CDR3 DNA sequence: TGTGCCAGCAGCCCTCGGGACATGGAATACGAGCAGTACTTC. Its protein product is CASSPRDMEYEQYF.

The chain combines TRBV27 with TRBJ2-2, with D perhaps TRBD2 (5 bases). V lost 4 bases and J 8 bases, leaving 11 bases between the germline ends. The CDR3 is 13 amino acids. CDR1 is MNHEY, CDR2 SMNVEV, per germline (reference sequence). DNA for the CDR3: TGTGCCAGCAGTTCCTGGACTTTTGGGGAGCTGTTTTTT. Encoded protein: CASSSWTFGELFF.

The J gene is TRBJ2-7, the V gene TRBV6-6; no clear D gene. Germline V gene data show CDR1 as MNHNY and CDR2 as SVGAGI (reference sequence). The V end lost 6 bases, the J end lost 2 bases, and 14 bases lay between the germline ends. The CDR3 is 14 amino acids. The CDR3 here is CASRHGGKTYEQYF. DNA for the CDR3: TGTGCCAGCAGGCATGGTGGGAAGACCTACGAGCAGTACTTC.

Written as DNA, the CDR3 is TGTGCCAGCAGCTACCGGACTAGCGGGATGGAGACCCAGTACTTC. Protein product: CASSYRTSGMETQYF. The chain carries TRBV11-2 and TRBJ2-5; 12 nucleotides match TRBD2. The trim removed 4 bases at V and 5 bases at J, leaving 5 bases unmatched. Germline V gene sequence: CDR1 SGHAT, CDR2 FQNNGV. The CDR3 extends over 15 amino acids.

The CDR3 spells CASRAGNLVEKLFF. In DNA, the CDR3 is TGTGCCAGCAGGGCCGGAAATTTGGTCGAAAAACTGTTTTTT. The chain has TRBV2 and TRBJ1-4; no firm D call. The CDR3 is 14 amino acids. CDR1 and CDR2 (germline): SNHLY, FYNNEI. V was trimmed by 6 bases and J by 8 bases, leaving 16 bases between them.

The CDR3 here is CASSINREGSNQPQHF. DNA for the CDR3: TGTGCCAGTAGTATCAACAGGGAGGGGAGCAATCAGCCCCAGCATTTT. The chain is built from TRBV19 and TRBJ1-5; tentatively, D is TRBD1 (6 bases). CDR3 length: 16 residues. Germline values: CDR1 LNHDA, CDR2 SQIVND (reference sequence). Trimming left V 3 bases short and J 1 base short, with 13 bases between.